This T cell receptor beta chain is drawn from a study of blood T cell repertoires in COVID-19. Study-wide context: T cells, B-cell-depleted T cells, or PBMCs provided the cDNA or gDNA that served as material.

Clones were sequenced by immunoSEQ multiplex PCR, and TCRdb holds only the in-frame ones, with some missing. The sample yields approximately 230,000 clones, around four fifths seen once. V was clipped by 1 base and J by 1 base; unmatched bases: 7. CDR1 and CDR2 from the germline V gene are SGHTA and FQGTGA. The CDR3 is 17 amino acids. Sequenced sample: PBMCs or T cells enriched from blood (not recorded which). The J gene is TRBJ1-1, the V gene TRBV7-3; 9 bases line up with TRBD1. This receptor was identified in a middle-aged man who had recovered from COVID-19. The CDR3 DNA reads as TGTGCCAGCAGCTTAATTCCCCCGGGACAGGGGAACACTGAAGCTTTCTTT. It specifies CASSLIPPGQGNTEAFF.